Sequencing of this T cell receptor beta chain was carried out in a study of graft-versus-host responses after intestinal transplantation. Profiled with immunoSEQ multiplex PCR; TCRdb holds only in-frame clones, not every one. The sample shows 40,000 or so clones, approximately 95% of them seen only once. The germline CDR1 and CDR2 sequences are SGDLS and YYNGEE. The CDR3 runs to 15 residues. The V segment lost 4 bases and the J segment 5 bases; nucleotides outside the gene matches: 5. The TCR was taken from a human patient who received an intestinal transplant, so some T cells may come from the graft donor. Specimen: PBMCs, collected 734 days after intestinal transplantation. The V call is TRBV9, the J call TRBJ2-2; 10 nucleotides match TRBD1. The CDR3 DNA is TGTGCCAGCAGCTTCGGGACAGGGGAGACCGGGGAGCTGTTTTTT. Its protein product is CASSFGTGETGELFF.